This T cell receptor beta chain stems from a study of T cells in tuberculosis. On the study more broadly: This South African cohort compared adolescents with or without latent tuberculosis against adults with active tuberculosis.

At study entry, adolescents had tuberculin skin tests and IGRA screening. Each donor contributed around 100,000 T cells on average, unsorted. Here immunoSEQ multiplex PCR was the method, and the copy in TCRdb shows in-frame clones only, minus some. Among 30,000 to 40,000 clones listed, roughly 97% were seen once. With respect to this clone: What it binds is not known.

Study-wide findings and caveats: Smaller alpha distances in active tuberculosis partly reflected shorter CDR3-alpha lengths.

The CDR3 has 14 amino acids. V shed 3 bases and J shed 4 bases, with 12 bases lying between them. From germline, CDR1 is SNHLY and CDR2 FYNNEI. This receptor was taken from a donor aged 10-29 years with latent tuberculosis or without tuberculosis infection. Material for sequencing was PBMCs. The chain couples TRBV2 to TRBJ1-1, with D perhaps matching TRBD1 (5 bases). The CDR3: CASSEDGRGTEAFF. Written as DNA, the CDR3 is TGTGCCAGCAGTGAGGATGGGAGGGGCACTGAAGCTTTCTTT.